These T cell receptor beta chains were read from a single sample in a study of cytomegalovirus exposure and HLA in healthy donors. Generated by immunoSEQ multiplex PCR, the TCRdb table keeps only in-frame clones and is missing some. The data hold approximately 210,000 clones, with about 83% observed a single time. Input material: PBMCs. Every receptor here comes from a woman younger than 30 in good health and CMV-seronegative. The CDR3 runs from the conserved cysteine through the conserved F or W. The D gene is left open where the match is weak. Clone size is shown for a subset of rows, as once, few, many or a class of expanded clone.

TRBJ1-1 | TRBV18 | . | . | CASSPLQDTEAFF | TGTGCCAGCTCACCACTCCAGGACACTGAAGCTTTCTTT
TRBJ1-4 | TRBV4-1 | . | TRBD1 | CASSRDSVTTNEKLFF | TGCGCCAGCAGCCGGGACAGCGTTACAACTAATGAAAAACTGTTTTTT
TRBJ1-5 | TRBV7-6 | . | TRBD1 | CASSTGGDQPQHF | TGTGCCAGCAGTACAGGGGGGGATCAGCCCCAGCATTTT
TRBJ2-7 | TRBV7-9 | . | TRBD1 | CASSSRDRGYEQYF | TGTGCCAGCAGCTCCCGGGACAGGGGATACGAGCAGTACTTC
TRBJ1-4 | TRBV4-2 | . | TRBD1 | CASSAEQGQGVKLFF | TGTGCCAGCAGCGCGGAACAGGGGCAGGGGGTAAAACTGTTTTTT
TRBJ2-5 | TRBV10-1 | once | TRBD2 | CASSESQLAVVETQYF | TGCGCCAGCAGTGAATCGCAACTAGCGGTAGTGGAGACCCAGTACTTC
TRBJ1-6 | TRBV6-1 | . | . | CASSETNQGNSPLHF | TGTGCCAGCAGTGAAACAAATCAGGGCAATTCACCCCTCCACTTT
TRBJ1-4 | TRBV4-1 | once | . | CASSHPGGGTDGEKLFF | TGCGCCAGCAGCCACCCGGGGGGCGGAACAGATGGTGAAAAACTGTTTTTT
TRBJ2-7 | TRBV7-6 | . | TRBD1 | CASSLEDRGQEQYF | TGTGCCAGCAGCTTAGAGGACAGGGGGCAAGAGCAGTACTTC
TRBJ2-1 | TRBV11-3 | once | . | CASSLGGATYNEQFF | TGTGCCAGCAGCTTAGGAGGAGCGACCTACAATGAGCAGTTCTTC
TRBJ1-2 | TRBV4-2 | . | TRBD1 | CASSQDRGGKLGYTF | TGTGCCAGCAGCCAAGATCGAGGGGGCAAGTTGGGCTACACCTTC
TRBJ1-1 | TRBV5-1 | . | . | CASSPGGMNTEAFF | TGCGCCAGCAGCCCCGGAGGGATGAACACTGAAGCTTTCTTT
TRBJ2-7 | TRBV30 | many | TRBD1 | CAWSFGDRVGEQYF | TGTGCCTGGAGTTTCGGGGACAGGGTAGGCGAGCAGTACTTC
TRBJ2-1 | TRBV9 | . | TRBD2 | CASSGLAGVHEQFF | TGTGCCAGCAGCGGCCTAGCGGGAGTCCATGAGCAGTTCTTC
TRBJ2-7 | TRBV25-1 | . | . | CASNGQGGYEQYF | TGTGCCAGCAATGGACAAGGAGGGTACGAGCAGTACTTC
TRBJ1-6 | TRBV11-2 | once | TRBD1 | CASSWTGGYNSPLHF | TGTGCCAGCAGCTGGACAGGGGGCTATAATTCACCCCTCCACTTT
TRBJ2-1 | TRBV29-1 | . | . | CSVVDRSSYNEQFF | TGCAGCGTTGTCGACAGGAGCTCCTACAATGAGCAGTTCTTC
TRBJ2-7 | TRBV2 | . | . | CASSEREGRDEQYF | TGTGCCAGCAGTGAACGTGAGGGCCGGGACGAGCAGTACTTC
TRBJ1-5 | TRBV6-1 | few | TRBD1 | CASSEGQVNQPQHF | TGTGCCAGCAGTGAGGGACAGGTCAATCAGCCCCAGCATTTT
TRBJ1-4 | TRBV19 | . | . | CASSTGGLATNEKLFF | TGTGCCAGTAGCACGGGGGGGCTTGCAACTAATGAAAAACTGTTTTTT
TRBJ1-4 | TRBV6-5 | . | . | CASSYSSATNEKLFF | TGTGCCAGCAGTTACTCATCCGCAACTAATGAAAAACTGTTTTTT
TRBJ2-2 | TRBV11-2 | . | . | CASTPGLRANTGELFF | TGTGCCAGCACCCCGGGGTTGAGGGCGAACACCGGGGAGCTGTTTTTT
TRBJ1-5 | TRBV25-1 | . | . | CASSEGGDSNQPQHF | TGTGCCAGCAGTGAAGGAGGGGATAGCAATCAGCCCCAGCATTTT
TRBJ1-1 | TRBV6-4 | . | . | CASSPREATEAFF | TGTGCCAGCAGTCCCCGGGAGGCCACTGAAGCTTTCTTT
TRBJ2-1 | TRBV7-2 | once | TRBD2 | CASSLRAGGFGNEQFF | TGTGCCAGCAGCCTCCGGGCGGGAGGGTTTGGTAATGAGCAGTTCTTC
TRBJ1-2 | TRBV6-5 | . | . | CASSYSVSGYGYTF | TGTGCCAGCAGTTACTCTGTCTCGGGCTATGGCTACACCTTC
TRBJ2-7 | TRBV29-1 | . | TRBD2 | CSVSTSGGSYEQYF | TGCAGCGTTTCGACTAGCGGGGGATCCTACGAGCAGTACTTC
TRBJ2-7 | TRBV27 | . | . | CASSLTIASSSLEQYF | TGTGCCAGCAGTTTAACAATAGCGTCCTCCTCCCTCGAGCAGTACTTC
TRBJ1-6 | TRBV7-2 | . | . | CASSLTGGLATPLHF | TGTGCCAGCAGCTTAACGGGAGGGCTTGCGACACCCCTCCACTTT
TRBJ1-1 | TRBV4-2 | . | . | CASSQELFAGVSNTEAFF | TGTGCCAGCAGCCAAGAGTTATTCGCGGGGGTCTCGAACACTGAAGCTTTCTTT
TRBJ2-5 | TRBV4-2 | . | TRBD2 | CASSQEGGKGQETQYF | TGTGCCAGCAGCCAAGAGGGGGGGAAAGGCCAAGAGACCCAGTACTTC
TRBJ2-7 | TRBV6-1 | . | . | CASSFKYEQYF | TGTGCCAGCAGTTTCAAATACGAGCAGTACTTC
TRBJ2-7 | TRBV2 | . | . | CASGGGRGNYEQYF | TGTGCCAGCGGGGGGGGCAGGGGCAACTACGAGCAGTACTTC
TRBJ1-2 | TRBV10-3 | . | . | CAIGDRSQLDGYTF | TGTGCCATCGGAGACAGGTCCCAACTCGATGGCTACACCTTC
TRBJ2-3 | TRBV10-1 | . | TRBD2 | CASSPGLAGEIFTDTQYF | TGCGCCAGCAGTCCGGGACTAGCGGGAGAGATCTTCACAGATACGCAGTATTTT
TRBJ2-2 | TRBV10-1 | few | . | CASSSGIAGELFF | TGCGCCAGCAGCTCAGGGATCGCCGGGGAGCTGTTTTTT
TRBJ1-6 | TRBV5-4 | . | . | CASSKDSTRPLHF | TGTGCCAGCAGCAAAGACAGCACCAGGCCCCTCCACTTT
TRBJ2-5 | TRBV2 | once | . | CASSWGGASGTIQETQYF | TGTGCCAGCTCCTGGGGGGGGGCTAGCGGTACGATACAAGAGACCCAGTACTTC
TRBJ2-3 | TRBV29-1 | . | . | CSVGGTGADTQYF | TGCAGCGTGGGAGGGACAGGCGCAGATACGCAGTATTTT
TRBJ2-1 | TRBV19 | . | TRBD2 | CASTRTGLAYNEQFF | TGTGCCAGTACCCGGACGGGACTAGCTTACAATGAGCAGTTCTTC
TRBJ2-7 | TRBV5-6 | . | . | CASSLYAGRSAGYYEQYF | TGTGCCAGCAGCTTGTACGCAGGCCGATCCGCCGGCTATTACGAGCAGTACTTC